These 10 T cell receptor beta chains were all obtained from the same sample, sequenced in a study of spatial heterogeneity in lung cancer. Study observations and caveats: Tracking of tumor mutation counts was seen in expanded intratumoral alpha and beta TCR counts.

TCRdb called the 5' RACE reads again in MiXCR, with one record for every CDR3 protein. This repertoire shows 18,000 or so distinct CDR3 sequences, about 6.1% found once; its top ten account for about a tenth. No antigen has been identified for these receptors. Time point specified: sample taken at primary tumor resection. Here the sequenced sample was lung tumor tissue, taken at surgery. Receptors originate from a female donor with early-stage non-small cell lung cancer.

This clonotype was seen repeatedly, ten times or more. This beta chain appears as a stray read in a library generated for alpha chains; its size is not informative. This chain connects TRBV7-9 to TRBJ1-2; D is unresolved. Germline values: CDR1 SEHNR, CDR2 FQNEAQ (reference sequence). CDR3 size: 14 residues. Trimming cost V 2 bases and J 8 bases, with 15 bases left between them. CDR3 loop: CASSLKEGWEGYTF. The CDR3 DNA follows: TGTGCCAGCAGCTTAAAAGAAGGTTGGGAGGGCTACACCTTC.

With respect to this clonotype: This beta chain turned up in a library designed for alpha chains; as an off-target read, its abundance says little. The chain couples TRBV5-1 to TRBJ2-5; no definite D call. The CDR3 is made up of 13 amino acids. The germline V gene encodes CDR1 SGHRS and CDR2 YFSETQ. With 1 base removed from V and 2 bases from J, the gap between germline ends came to 6 bases. The CDR3 region is CASSLWLQETQYF. The CDR3 nucleotides are TGCGCCAGCAGCTTGTGGCTTCAAGAGACCCAGTACTTC.

This clonotype was picked up a small number of times. This beta chain turned up in a library designed for alpha chains; as an off-target read, its abundance says little. The chain joins TRBV12-3 or TRBV12-4 to TRBJ2-1, with D unresolved. The CDR3 has 13 amino acids. The ends were cut back, 2 bases at V and 6 bases at J, with 8 bases in the middle. The CDR3 loop reads CASSLSRPNEQFF. CDR3 sequence (DNA): TGTGCCAGCAGTTTAAGCAGGCCCAATGAGCAGTTCTTC.

This clonotype was recorded a few times. This beta chain came through as a stray read in a library set up for alpha chains, and its size says little. The chain joins TRBV6-2 or TRBV6-3 to TRBJ1-1, with unresolved D. This CDR3 is 15 amino acids long. CDR1 and CDR2 (germline): MNHEY, SVGEGT. Trimming cost V 6 bases and J 0 bases, with 14 bases left between them. The CDR3 bases are TGTGCCAGCAGGGAATCAGAGCTCTTGAACACTGAAGCTTTCTTT. It yields the protein CASRESELLNTEAFF.

At least ten counts were recorded for this clonotype. Because the library targeted alpha chains, this beta chain is an off-target read whose size means little. The chain combines TRBV11-2 with TRBJ2-5; D may match TRBD1 or TRBD2 (6 bases each). The CDR3 totals 15 residues. The germline gives CDR1 SGHAT, CDR2 FQNNGV. Trimming removed 3 bases from V and 5 bases from J, with 16 bases in between. The CDR3 DNA sequence: TGTGCCAGCAGCTTCAACATGGGGGGCGAGGAGACCCAGTACTTC. Protein: CASSFNMGGEETQYF.

This clonotype was observed many times. A library prepared for alpha chains yielded this beta chain as an off-target read; its size is of little meaning. The chain combines TRBV5-1 with TRBJ2-6, with TRBD2 as a possible D gene (6 bases). The germline V gene encodes CDR1 SGHRS and CDR2 YFSETQ. V dropped 4 bases and J dropped 0 bases, with 14 bases sitting between them. The CDR3 sequence is 17 residues long. The CDR3 loop is CASSLSAGPSGANVLTF. CDR3 bases: TGCGCCAGCAGCCTAAGTGCGGGGCCCTCTGGGGCCAACGTCCTGACTTTC. Full variable domain (missing parts from reference TRBV5-1 and TRBJ2-6): KAGVTQTPRYLIKTRGQQVTLSCSPISGHRSVSWYQQTPGQGLQFLFEYFSETQRNKGNFPGRFSGRQFSNSRSEMNVSTLELGDSALYLCASSLSAGPSGANVLTFGAGSRLTVL.

This clonotype showed up many times. Being off target in a library aimed at alpha chains, this beta chain has a size of little meaning. The chain uses TRBV6-4 and TRBJ2-1, with D possibly TRBD1 on 6 matching bases. From germline, CDR1 is MRHNA and CDR2 SNTAGT. The CDR3 is made up of 14 amino acids. The V end lost 4 bases, the J end lost 10 bases, and 17 bases lay between the germline ends. The DNA for the CDR3 is TGTGCCAGCAGTGGTGTCGGGACATCGGGCGAGCAGTTCTTC. Its protein product is CASSGVGTSGEQFF.

At least ten counts were recorded for this clonotype. The size of this beta chain means little, since it is a stray read in a library made for alpha chains. The chain is built from TRBV6-4 and TRBJ2-3; TRBD2 is a possible D gene (6 bases). V dropped 0 bases and J dropped 6 bases, with 13 bases sitting between them. The CDR3 consists of 15 residues. Germline V gene sequence: CDR1 MRHNA, CDR2 SNTAGT. Here the CDR3 DNA reads TGTGCCAGCAGTGACTCTCCCGGGAGTGGTGATACGCAGTATTTT. This sequence encodes CASSDSPGSGDTQYF.

At least ten counts were recorded for this clonotype. Found in a library prepared for alpha chains, this beta chain is an off-target read, and its abundance has little meaning. This chain connects TRBV6-6 to TRBJ1-5; 7 bases match TRBD1. V lost 6 bases and J lost 6; bases outside the gene matches: 14. CDR3 length: 16 residues. Germline V gene lookup returns CDR1 MNHNY and CDR2 SVGAGI (reference sequence). The CDR3 DNA follows: TGTGCCAGCAGCCTAGCCACAGGGGCAGTTAGTCAGCCCCAGCATTTT. This codes for CASSLATGAVSQPQHF.

This clonotype appeared many times. As an off-target read in a library built for alpha chains, this beta chain has a frequency of little significance. V and J are TRBV7-3 and TRBJ2-3; D perhaps matches TRBD2 (5 bases). The V and J ends lost 5 bases and 1 base respectively, with 13 bases between them. The CDR3 totals 15 residues. Germline V gene lookup returns CDR1 SGHTA and CDR2 FQGTGA. CDR3 region: CASSAIGLRTDTQYF. CDR3 DNA: TGTGCCAGCAGCGCCATAGGACTTCGCACAGATACGCAGTATTTT. The full variable domain, completed using reference TRBV7-3 and TRBJ2-3, is GAGVSQTPSNKVTEKGKYVELRCDPISGHTALYWYRQSLGQGPEFLIYFQGTGAADDSGLPNDRFFAVRPEGSVSTLKIQRTERGDSAVYLCASSAIGLRTDTQYFGPGTRLTVL.